These 20 T cell receptor beta chains came from one sample sequenced in a study of blood T cells in healthy people across ages. Through a sample-barcoded 5' primer and a J-beta primer mix, a second PCR was run for roughly 7 to 12 cycles. MiXCR was run by TCRdb on the 5' RACE reads, yielding one entry per CDR3 protein. The data contain hundreds of thousands of distinct CDR3 sequences, around 32% of them singletons. The sample comprised blood. The source of these receptors is a woman at least 80 years old in good health.

This clonotype showed up many times. The CDR3 coding sequence is TGCGCCACCCGCTCCGAATCCGGGACAGGGAGAGAGACCCAGTACTTC. Encoded protein: CATRSESGTGRETQYF. The chain is built from TRBV5-1 and TRBJ2-5, with 9 nucleotides matching TRBD1. The CDR3 is 16 residues long. In germline, CDR1 is SGHRS, CDR2 YFSETQ. V was clipped by 9 bases and J by 4 bases; unmatched bases: 16.

This clonotype was recorded many times. The rearrangement joins TRBV7-2 to TRBJ2-6, with 16 bases aligning to TRBD2. The CDR3 sequence is 20 residues long. Germline V gene data show CDR1 as SGHTA and CDR2 as FQGNSA. V trimming: 6 bases; J trimming: 3 bases; junction bases outside the gene matches: 11. CDR3 protein: CASRGPGLAGGPSGANVLTF. The CDR3 nucleotides are TGTGCCAGCAGGGGTCCGGGACTAGCGGGGGGGCCGAGTGGGGCCAACGTCCTGACTTTC.

This clonotype was detected ten times or more. The J gene is TRBJ1-1, the V gene TRBV29-1, with D hard to call. The germline V gene encodes CDR1 SQVTM and CDR2 ANQGSEA. This CDR3 comprises 13 residues. V was trimmed by 4 bases and J by 1 base, leaving 10 bases between them. The CDR3 bases are TGCAGCGTTGTACAGCCGTCGAACACTGAAGCTTTCTTT. Its translation: CSVVQPSNTEAFF.

About this clonotype itself: A much larger clone differs from this one at a single base, so this may be a read error. The chain recombines TRBV7-2 with TRBJ1-2; D is ambiguous. CDR1 is SGHTA, CDR2 FQGNSA, per germline. The V and J ends lost 3 bases and 2 bases respectively, with 7 bases between them. The CDR3 has 13 amino acids. The CDR3 sequence: CASSFNGNYGYTF. DNA of the CDR3: TGTGCCAGCAGCTTCAACGGCAACTATGGCTACACCTTC.

The rearrangement links TRBV7-3 to TRBJ1-1; possibly TRBD1 for D (5 bases). The CDR3 is made up of 13 amino acids. Trimming stripped 5 bases from V and 6 bases from J, with 13 bases between. Per germline, CDR1 SGHTA and CDR2 FQGTGA. The CDR3 protein is CASSRGPGAEAFF. CDR3 nucleotide sequence: TGTGCCAGCAGCCGGGGACCAGGCGCTGAAGCTTTCTTT.

This clonotype occurred many times. V and J are TRBV27 and TRBJ2-1; D is perhaps TRBD2 (7 bases). V was clipped by 5 bases and J by 5 bases, with 16 bases between them. Per the germline V gene, CDR1 is MNHEY and CDR2 is SMNVEV (reference sequence). The CDR3 length is 15 residues. The CDR3 sequence is CASSPSGGLNNEQFF. CDR3 sequence (DNA): TGTGCCAGCAGTCCGTCCGGGGGGCTAAACAATGAGCAGTTCTTC.

In its sample, this clonotype was seen many times. V is TRBV7-2 and J is TRBJ2-5; 7 bases are shared with TRBD2. V gave up 3 bases and J gave up 4 bases; unmatched junction bases: 5. The CDR3 spans 14 residues. The germline V gene has CDR1 SGHTA and CDR2 FQGNSA. The CDR3 region has the DNA TGTGCCAGCAGCTTTGGGGGGGGGAGAGAGACCCAGTACTTC. Translating it yields CASSFGGGRETQYF.

This clonotype was counted only a few times. One end of the junction is discordant with germline, which a read error may explain. The chain combines TRBV6-4 with TRBJ2-3, with 9 bases that match TRBD1. In germline, CDR1 is MRHNA, CDR2 SNTAGT. The CDR3 is 18 amino acids. CDR3 coding DNA: TGTGCCAGCAGTGACCCGTTTGAGGACAGGGGATTGTCAGATACGCGGTATTTT. Translating it yields CASSDPFEDRGLSDTRYF.

In the case of this clonotype: In this CDR3 the conserved last residue, phenylalanine or tryptophan, is missing, so a read error is likely. The chain recombines TRBV3-1 with TRBJ2-2; no definite D call. The CDR3 spans 12 residues. V shed 3 bases and J shed 4 bases, with 3 bases lying between them. Germline CDR1 and CDR2: LGHDT and YNNKEL (reference sequence). The CDR3 sequence: CASSQLTGELFV. For the CDR3, the DNA is TGTGCCAGCAGCCAGCTCACCGGGGAGCTGTTTGTT.

V usage is TRBV3-1 and J usage is TRBJ2-1, with 7 bases fitting TRBD2. Judging by the DNA end, TRBJ2-7 fits better; the J call may be wrong. The CDR3 is 14 amino acids. Germline CDR1 and CDR2: LGHDT and YNNKEL (reference sequence). CDR3 nucleotide sequence: TGTGCCAGCAGCCTAAGGTCTAGCGGCAATGAGCAGTACTTC. Protein product: CASSLRSSGNEQYF.

This clonotype was detected many times. Written as DNA, the CDR3 is TGTGCCAGCAGTGCCAACAGGATTGATAACATTCAGTACTTC. It yields the protein CASSANRIDNIQYF. The gene calls are TRBV12-3 or TRBV12-4 and TRBJ2-4; perhaps TRBD1 as D (5 bases). V was trimmed by 5 bases and J by 7 bases, leaving 15 bases between them. The CDR3 contains 14 residues.

At least ten counts were recorded for this clonotype. CDR3 region: CASSLGWGRLAGQETQYF. In nucleotides, the CDR3 is TGTGCCAGCAGCTTAGGTTGGGGCCGACTAGCGGGGCAAGAGACCCAGTACTTC. The chain joins TRBV6-2 or TRBV6-3 to TRBJ2-5; 11 bases map to TRBD2. J was trimmed by 2 bases and V by 6 bases; bases with no gene match: 14. CDR3 length: 18 amino acids. From germline, CDR1 is MNHEY and CDR2 SVGEGT.

The V and J genes are TRBV5-6 and TRBJ1-5; D is perhaps TRBD1 (6 bases). The CDR3 runs 15 residues. Trimming removed 0 bases at V and 9 bases at J, with 16 bases between. The germline gives CDR1 SGHDT, CDR2 YYEEEE. In DNA form, the CDR3 reads TGTGCCAGCAGCTTGGCCGGACAGCTCAGAGGGCCCCAGCATTTT. Amino acids: CASSLAGQLRGPQHF.

Regarding this clonotype: This clone may be a read error of a much larger clone one base away. The V call is TRBV10-3, the J call TRBJ2-7; a weak D match, TRBD2 (5 bases). Germline V CDR1 and CDR2: ENHRY, SYGVKD. The CDR3 loop spans 13 amino acids. The CDR3: CAITAGGSYGQYF. The CDR3 nucleotides are TGTGCCATCACGGCAGGAGGTTCCTACGGGCAGTACTTC.

This clonotype was seen ten or more times. A much larger clone is a single base away; this may be a read error. J is TRBJ2-5 and V is TRBV29-1; 8 bases are a match to TRBD1. The CDR3 is 12 amino acids. Trimming cost V 3 bases and J 11 bases; bases outside gene matches: 8. The germline CDR1 and CDR2 sequences are SQVTM and ANQGSEA. CDR3 amino acids: CSVDQGAVEQYF. The CDR3 nucleotides are TGCAGCGTTGACCAGGGGGCGGTTGAGCAGTACTTC. Variable domain in full (rest from reference TRBV29-1 and TRBJ2-5): SAVISQKPSRDICQRGTSLTIQCQVDSQVTMMFWYRQQPGQSLTLIATANQGSEATYESGFVIDKFPISRPNLTFSTLTVSNMSPEDSSIYLCSVDQGAVEQYFGPGTRLLVL.

The chain links TRBV11-2 to TRBJ1-6, with D tentatively TRBD1 (5 bases). Trimming removed 5 bases at V and 0 bases at J, with 11 bases between. Germline assignment: CDR1 SGHAT and CDR2 FQNNGV. The CDR3 runs 16 residues. The CDR3 here is CASSRDFSSYNSPLHF. CDR3 nucleotides: TGTGCCAGCAGCCGGGACTTTAGCTCCTATAATTCACCCCTCCACTTT.

In its sample, this clonotype was seen a few times. V gene TRBV30 combines with J gene TRBJ2-3; D is ambiguous. CDR1 is GTSNPN and CDR2 is SVGIG in the germline V gene (reference sequence). The CDR3 sequence is 12 residues long. The V end was cut by 7 bases, the J end by 3 bases, with 11 bases between. CDR3 DNA sequence: TGTGCCTTTGATAGAGAGACAGATACGCAGTATTTT. It yields the protein CAFDRETDTQYF. Looking up the rest from reference TRBV30 and TRBJ2-3 gives the full variable domain: SQTIHQWPATLVQPVGSPLSLECTVEGTSNPNLYWYRQAAGRGLQLLFYSVGIGQISSEVPQNLSASRPQDRQFILSSKKLLLSDSGFYLCAFDRETDTQYFGPGTRLTVL.

V usage is TRBV5-1 and J usage is TRBJ1-1; perhaps TRBD1 as D (5 bases). Trimming took 4 bases from V and 3 from J, leaving 19 bases between them. The V gene's germline CDR1 is SGHRS and CDR2 YFSETQ. CDR3 length: 16 residues. The DNA for the CDR3 is TGCGCCAGCAGCCGGGACGGCGGGGGACCCGACACTGAAGCTTTCTTT. This encodes CASSRDGGGPDTEAFF.

This clonotype has at least ten counts. V is TRBV19 and J is TRBJ2-3, with TRBD2 as a possible D gene (5 bases). The CDR3 is 16 amino acids. The germline V and J ends were trimmed by 2 bases and 0 bases, with 12 bases remaining between them. Per the germline V gene, CDR1 is LNHDA and CDR2 is SQIVND (reference sequence). The CDR3 here is CASSILPAVSTDTQYF. The CDR3 coding sequence is TGTGCCAGTAGTATATTACCAGCGGTGAGCACAGATACGCAGTATTTT. Together with reference TRBV19 and TRBJ2-3, the CDR3 gives the full variable domain: DGGITQSPKYLFRKEGQNVTLSCEQNLNHDAMYWYRQDPGQGLRLIYYSQIVNDFQKGDIAEGYSVSREKKESFPLTVTSAQKNPTAFYLCASSILPAVSTDTQYFGPGTRLTVL.

This clonotype has only a few counts. The chain employs TRBV30 and TRBJ1-1; TRBD1 matches at 11 bases. This CDR3 has 20 residues. Germline assignment: CDR1 GTSNPN and CDR2 SVGIG (reference sequence). V shed 1 base and J 0 bases; nucleotides not matched to a gene: 16. CDR3 bases: TGTGCCTGGAGTGGCCCAGAGAGATGGGGGACAGGGGGAATGAACACTGAAGCTTTCTTT. Encoded protein: CAWSGPERWGTGGMNTEAFF.